The rows below give T cell receptor beta chains drawn from one sample of a study of cytomegalovirus exposure and HLA in healthy donors. Clones were read by immunoSEQ multiplex PCR, and TCRdb kept only the in-frame ones, dropping some. The table lists 90,000 to 130,000 clones, 70% of them singletons, with roughly 8.7% in the top ten. The sample consisted of PBMCs. Every receptor here comes from a man aged 25 to 40 in good health and CMV-seropositive. Each CDR3 is given with its conserved first and last residue. A D gene is named only where the DNA matches it firmly. Only some rows state a clone size, as once, few, many or a class for expanded clones.

cdr3_aa,cdr3_nt,j_call,v_call,d_call,clone_size
CASSVASSYNSPLHF,TGTGCCAGCAGCGTAGCCAGCTCCTATAATTCACCCCTCCACTTT,TRBJ1-6,TRBV9,NA,NA
CASSQDRGATSYEQYF,TGCGCCAGCAGCCAAGATCGGGGGGCCACCTCCTACGAGCAGTACTTC,TRBJ2-7,TRBV4-1,NA,NA
CASSLAVGNEQFF,TGTGCCAGCAGCTTAGCGGTCGGCAATGAGCAGTTCTTC,TRBJ2-1,TRBV11-3,NA,few
CASSYRTGNYGYTF,TGTGCCAGCAGTTACCGGACAGGGAACTATGGCTACACCTTC,TRBJ1-2,TRBV6-6,TRBD1,few
CASSHSTGRGYGYTF,TGCGCCAGCAGCCATTCGACAGGGAGAGGCTATGGCTACACCTTC,TRBJ1-2,TRBV4-3,TRBD1,few
CASSLTRYEQYF,TGTGCCAGCAGTTTAACCAGATACGAGCAGTACTTC,TRBJ2-7,TRBV28,NA,few
CASSLEVSGGRSTDTQYF,TGTGCCAGCAGCTTAGAAGTTTCGGGGGGCCGAAGCACAGATACGCAGTATTTT,TRBJ2-3,TRBV7-8,NA,NA
CASSVIASGLNEQFF,TGTGCCAGCAGCGTTATTGCTAGCGGGCTCAATGAGCAGTTCTTC,TRBJ2-1,TRBV7-2,TRBD2,NA
CASSSGRVSSYEQYF,TGTGCCAGCAGCTCCGGGCGGGTGAGCTCCTACGAGCAGTACTTC,TRBJ2-7,TRBV7-9,NA,NA
CASSQDLVLNRRLAKNIQYF,TGCGCCAGCAGCCAAGATCTAGTCCTTAACAGGAGATTAGCCAAAAACATTCAGTACTTC,TRBJ2-4,TRBV4-1,NA,NA
CASSELLAEVHPDTQYF,TGTGCCAGCAGTGAGCTTCTAGCGGAAGTACACCCAGATACGCAGTATTTT,TRBJ2-3,TRBV25-1,TRBD2,NA
CASSERTETEFF,TGTGCCAGCAGTGAACGGACTGAGACTGAGTTCTTC,TRBJ2-1,TRBV6-1,NA,NA
CASSVRQGETQYF,TGTGCCAGCAGCGTTCGACAGGGGGAGACCCAGTACTTC,TRBJ2-5,TRBV7-9,TRBD1,NA
CASKRGVGAANEKLFF,TGCGCCAGCAAGAGAGGGGTGGGGGCGGCTAATGAAAAACTGTTTTTT,TRBJ1-4,TRBV10-2,NA,NA
CASSSTTGVGKDGYTF,TGTGCCAGCAGCAGTACCACAGGGGTGGGGAAAGATGGCTACACCTTC,TRBJ1-2,TRBV28,TRBD1,NA
CASSLSREGVLFF,TGTGCCAGCAGTCTCTCCAGAGAGGGGGTTCTGTTTTTT,TRBJ1-4,TRBV4-2,NA,NA
CASSLTSYTGELFF,TGTGCCAGCAGCCTGACTAGCTACACCGGGGAGCTGTTTTTT,TRBJ2-2,TRBV9,TRBD2,once
CAWKRSRGVETQYF,TGTGCCTGGAAACGTTCACGGGGAGTAGAGACCCAGTACTTC,TRBJ2-5,TRBV30,NA,NA
CASSHATGTGGNEQFF,TGTGCCAGCAGCCACGCTACGGGGACAGGGGGCAATGAGCAGTTCTTC,TRBJ2-1,TRBV4-2,TRBD1,few
CASSFRGAGGSDTQYF,TGTGCCAGCAGCTTCCGGGGGGCGGGAGGCTCGGATACGCAGTATTTT,TRBJ2-3,TRBV11-2,TRBD2,NA
CASSGTGVGAGELFF,TGTGCCAGCTCGGGGACAGGGGTCGGCGCCGGGGAGCTGTTTTTT,TRBJ2-2,TRBV18,TRBD1,once
CASSIDRGQNQPQHF,TGTGCCAGTAGTATAGATCGGGGACAAAATCAGCCCCAGCATTTT,TRBJ1-5,TRBV19,NA,NA
CASSEPTDRGRINEQFF,TGTGCCAGCAGTGAACCCACGGACAGGGGACGGATCAATGAGCAGTTCTTC,TRBJ2-1,TRBV6-1,TRBD1,few
CASSFARGEQYF,TGTGCCAGCAGTTTTGCCCGGGGAGAGCAGTACTTC,TRBJ2-7,TRBV27,NA,once
CASSQDQGGDEQYF,TGCGCCAGCAGCCAAGATCAAGGGGGCGACGAGCAGTACTTC,TRBJ2-7,TRBV4-1,TRBD1,NA
CASSFGQGAGEQYF,TGTGCCAGCAGCTTTGGACAGGGGGCGGGGGAGCAGTACTTC,TRBJ2-7,TRBV13,TRBD1,NA
CASSPVARGRHYGYTF,TGTGCCAGCAGCCCCGTTGCGCGGGGGCGACACTATGGCTACACCTTC,TRBJ1-2,TRBV27,NA,NA
CSGDVSGANVLTF,TGCAGCGGCGATGTCTCTGGGGCCAACGTCCTGACTTTC,TRBJ2-6,TRBV29-1,NA,few
CAWSPPGTGHYEQYF,TGTGCCTGGAGCCCTCCTGGGACAGGACACTACGAGCAGTACTTC,TRBJ2-7,TRBV30,TRBD1,NA
CASSLLAGLGNEQFF,TGCGCCAGCAGCTTACTAGCGGGGTTAGGCAATGAGCAGTTCTTC,TRBJ2-1,TRBV5-1,TRBD2,few
CASSQEGTGLREQYF,TGCGCCAGCAGCCAAGAAGGGACAGGGCTCCGCGAGCAGTACTTC,TRBJ2-7,TRBV4-1,TRBD1,NA
CASGYGSGNTIYF,TGTGCTAGTGGTTACGGCTCTGGAAACACCATATATTTT,TRBJ1-3,TRBV12-5,NA,NA
CASSSLLNTEAFF,TGCGCCAGCAGCTCCCTATTGAACACTGAAGCTTTCTTT,TRBJ1-1,TRBV5-1,NA,NA
CAWSYRANTEAFF,TGTGCCTGGAGTTACAGGGCGAACACTGAAGCTTTCTTT,TRBJ1-1,TRBV30,NA,few
CASSFRGPDTGELFF,TGTGCCAGCAGCTTTAGGGGGCCTGACACCGGGGAGCTGTTTTTT,TRBJ2-2,TRBV7-9,TRBD1,NA
CASSPTGDQNEQYF,TGTGCCAGCTCACCAACAGGGGACCAGAACGAGCAGTACTTC,TRBJ2-7,TRBV18,TRBD1,few
CASSWPQETQYF,TGTGCCAGCAGCTGGCCCCAAGAGACCCAGTACTTC,TRBJ2-5,TRBV11-3,NA,few
CASRPSGTDTQYF,TGTGCCAGCAGACCGAGCGGGACGGATACGCAGTATTTT,TRBJ2-3,TRBV11-2,TRBD2,NA
CASSRTRQGASPLHF,TGTGCCAGCAGCCGAACTCGACAGGGAGCCTCACCCCTCCACTTT,TRBJ1-6,TRBV11-2,TRBD1,NA
CASYTSGRAYNEQFF,TGTGCCAGCTATACTAGCGGGAGGGCATACAATGAGCAGTTCTTC,TRBJ2-1,TRBV25-1,TRBD2,NA
CASSRTGPGNTIYF,TGTGCCAGCAGCCGAACAGGTCCCGGAAACACCATATATTTT,TRBJ1-3,TRBV7-2,NA,NA
CASNAGGYEQYF,TGTGCCAGCAACGCGGGCGGGTACGAGCAGTACTTC,TRBJ2-7,TRBV7-3,NA,NA
CASSPQGAGQPQHF,TGCGCCAGCAGCCCACAGGGGGCAGGGCAGCCCCAGCATTTT,TRBJ1-5,TRBV5-1,TRBD1,NA
CASSTTGTPPWSAFF,TGTGCCAGTAGTACAACCGGGACTCCCCCGTGGAGCGCTTTCTTT,TRBJ1-1,TRBV19,NA,once
CASSLSLAGREQFF,TGTGCCAGCAGCTTATCTCTAGCGGGTCGGGAGCAGTTCTTC,TRBJ2-1,TRBV11-3,TRBD2,NA
CASSLYYITPGDGYTF,TGTGCCAGCAGCTTATATTACATAACTCCAGGGGACGGCTACACCTTC,TRBJ1-2,TRBV5-4,NA,NA